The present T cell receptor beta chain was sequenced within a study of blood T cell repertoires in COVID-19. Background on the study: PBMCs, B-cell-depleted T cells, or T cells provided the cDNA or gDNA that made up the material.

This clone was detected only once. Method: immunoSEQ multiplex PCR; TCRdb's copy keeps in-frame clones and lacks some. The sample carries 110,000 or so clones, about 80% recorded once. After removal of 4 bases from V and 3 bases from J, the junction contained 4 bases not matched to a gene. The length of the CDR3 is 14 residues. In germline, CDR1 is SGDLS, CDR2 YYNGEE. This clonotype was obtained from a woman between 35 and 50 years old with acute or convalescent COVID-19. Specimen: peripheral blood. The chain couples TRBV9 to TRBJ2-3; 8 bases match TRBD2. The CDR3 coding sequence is TGTGCCAGCAGCAAGGGACTAGGGACAGATACGCAGTATTTT. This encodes CASSKGLGTDTQYF. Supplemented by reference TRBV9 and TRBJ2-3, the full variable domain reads DSGVTQTPKHLITATGQRVTLRCSPRSGDLSVYWYQQSLDQGLQFLIQYYNGEERAKGNILERFSAQQFPDLHSELNLSSLELGDSALYFCASSKGLGTDTQYFGPGTRLTVL.